The TCR beta chain described here comes from a study of blood T cell repertoires in COVID-19. Study as a whole: Researchers got acute and convalescent COVID-19 samples from the United States, Italy and Spain. Sources were T cells, B-cell-depleted T cells, or PBMCs; the material itself was cDNA or gDNA.

The CDR3 sequence is 17 residues long. V was trimmed by 1 base and J by 0 bases, leaving 13 bases between them. CDR1 is LGHDT and CDR2 is YNNKEL in the germline V gene (reference sequence). This clone turned up a few times. Seattle's cohort entered during active infection and was followed longitudinally. Source study methods: The authors estimated nucleated cell counts from reference gene primer amplification. Profiled with immunoSEQ multiplex PCR; TCRdb holds only in-frame clones, not every one. That table supplies the V and J calls and clone size; D and trimming were determined from the DNA. The sample contains about 120,000 clones, 81% of which appear only once.

The rearrangement uses TRBV3-1 (or the pseudogene TRBV3-2) and TRBJ1-5, with D perhaps matching TRBD1 (6 bases). The sequence derives from a man aged 25-40 years with COVID-19, enrolled during active disease. What was sequenced was peripheral blood. The CDR3 here is CASSQARDISSNQPQHF. For the CDR3, the DNA is TGTGCCAGCAGCCAAGCGAGGGACATCAGTAGCAATCAGCCCCAGCATTTT.